This passage covers 15 T cell receptor beta chains from one sample sequenced in a study of naive and memory T cell subsets. An equimolar mix of two oligonucleotides served as the beta constant-region primer for TRBC1 and TRBC2. Nested alpha and beta constant-region primers with the SP2 primer drove four PCR rounds on ligated cDNA. A single record per CDR3 protein comes from TCRdb applying MiXCR to the UMI-ligation and nested PCR reads. The repertoire holds tens of thousands of distinct CDR3 sequences, with 9% to 9.5% as singletons. Specimen: naive CD8+ T cells from blood. The receptors derive from a human donor in good health.

This clonotype was seen more than once but under ten times. V usage is TRBV24-1 and J usage is TRBJ1-1; no clear D. Looked up from germline, CDR1 is KGHDR and CDR2 is SFDVKD. V dropped 0 bases and J dropped 12 bases, with 13 bases sitting between them. The CDR3 covers 13 residues. Here the CDR3 DNA reads TGTGCCACCAGTGATTTGGGGCCCTTGAGATCTTTCTTT. It encodes CATSDLGPLRSFF.

This clonotype was detected ten times or more. The chain couples TRBV6-5 to TRBJ2-7; 9 bases are a match to TRBD1. The CDR3 is 14 residues long. With V trimmed by 5 bases and J by 3 bases, 5 bases remained unmatched. Germline lookup yields CDR1 MNHEY and CDR2 SVGAGI. Here the CDR3 reads CASSPDRGSYEQYF. The CDR3 nucleotides are TGTGCCAGCAGTCCGGACAGGGGTAGCTACGAGCAGTACTTC.

The chain links TRBV6-6 to TRBJ2-3, with D unresolved. CDR1 and CDR2 (germline): MNHNY, SVGAGI (reference sequence). The CDR3 consists of 14 residues. The V gene lost 0 bases and the J gene lost 5 bases, with 9 bases spanning the gap. In DNA form, the CDR3 reads TGTGCCAGCAGTTACTCCGGACCCCGAGATACGCAGTATTTT. Translation gives CASSYSGPRDTQYF.

This clonotype has just a few counts. The chain carries TRBV5-6 and TRBJ1-5; D may be TRBD1 (5 bases). The ends were cut back, 0 bases at V and 6 bases at J, with 10 bases in the middle. CDR3 length equals 14 residues. CDR1 and CDR2 from the germline V gene are SGHDT and YYEEEE. CDR3 region: CASSLAGSGQPQHF. As DNA, the CDR3 is TGTGCCAGCAGCTTGGCAGGGTCGGGTCAGCCCCAGCATTTT. The full variable domain, its missing parts supplied by reference TRBV5-6 and TRBJ1-5, is DAGVTQSPTHLIKTRGQQVTLRCSPKSGHDTVSWYQQALGQGPQFIFQYYEEEERQRGNFPDRFSGHQFPNYSSELNVNALLLGDSALYLCASSLAGSGQPQHFGDGTRLSIL.

This clonotype was seen ten or more times. The chain carries TRBV7-8 and TRBJ2-3, with 11 bases identical to TRBD2. This CDR3 is 15 amino acids long. The germline V gene has CDR1 SGHVS and CDR2 FQNEAQ. After removal of 6 bases from V and 4 bases from J, the junction contained 6 bases not matched to a gene. Here the CDR3 reads CASSSTSGSADTQYF. CDR3 coding DNA: TGTGCCAGCAGTTCCACTAGCGGGAGCGCAGATACGCAGTATTTT.

This clonotype was recorded a few times. The chain's CDR3 is CASSRPGGGTEAFF. DNA of the CDR3: TGTGCCAGCAGCCGACCGGGGGGTGGCACTGAAGCTTTCTTT. This chain links TRBV27 with TRBJ1-1; weak D call: TRBD1 (5 bases). From germline, CDR1 is MNHEY and CDR2 SMNVEV (reference sequence). The CDR3 extends over 14 amino acids. With 6 bases removed from V and 4 bases from J, the gap between germline ends came to 15 bases.

This clonotype was seen many times. The V call is TRBV10-2, the J call TRBJ2-1; 10 bases are shared with TRBD1. Germline trimming cut 4 bases from V and 4 bases from J; bases unmatched to any gene: 4. The CDR3 is made up of 15 amino acids. From germline, CDR1 is WSHSY and CDR2 SAAADI. CDR3 in amino acids: CASSGTGGDYNEQFF. The CDR3 DNA reads TGCGCCAGCAGTGGGACAGGGGGAGATTACAATGAGCAGTTCTTC.

The CDR3 nucleotides read TGTGCCAGCAGCGACGGGACTAGCGGGAACGAGCAGTACTTC. It is translated as CASSDGTSGNEQYF. This chain joins TRBV12-3 or TRBV12-4 and TRBJ2-7; TRBD2 matches 13 bases. J lost 5 bases, V lost 6 bases, and 4 bases had no gene match. There are 14 residues in the CDR3.

This clonotype was found once. The chain links TRBV15 to TRBJ2-1, with D possibly matching TRBD1 (5 bases). Germline values: CDR1 LNHNV, CDR2 YYDKDF (reference sequence). This CDR3 comprises 13 residues. Trimming left V 6 bases short and J 7 bases short, with 13 bases between. DNA for the CDR3: TGTGCCACCAGTCCCCTGGGGCGAAATGAGCAGTTCTTC. Its protein product is CATSPLGRNEQFF.

This clonotype was detected many times. The V and J genes are TRBV23-1 and TRBJ2-5; TRBD1 matches 7 bases. TRBV23-1 falls under the ORF class, with uncertain function. V shed 2 bases and J 5 bases; nucleotides not matched to a gene: 8. The CDR3 length is 15 residues. CDR3 sequence (DNA): TGCGCCAGCAGTCAACCTGAAGGGGGCTCGGAGACCCAGTACTTC. It is translated as CASSQPEGGSETQYF.

The V and J genes are TRBV27 and TRBJ1-2, with 10 bases matching TRBD1. The V segment lost 4 bases and the J segment 6 bases; nucleotides outside the gene matches: 5. The CDR3 has 14 residues. Germline lookup yields CDR1 MNHEY and CDR2 SMNVEV (reference sequence). CDR3 sequence: CASSSLGTGDGYTF. CDR3 coding DNA: TGTGCCAGCAGTTCACTCGGGACAGGGGATGGCTACACCTTC.

In its sample, this clonotype was seen many times. The gene calls are TRBV4-3 and TRBJ2-2; 10 positions match TRBD1. CDR1 and CDR2 (germline): LGHNA, YSLEER. The CDR3 spans 19 residues. V was pared by 4 bases and J by 0 bases, with 11 bases of the junction left unmatched. The CDR3 DNA reads TGCGCCAGCAGCCTCCGGGACAGGGGAAGTTTATCGAACACCGGGGAGCTGTTTTTT. Amino acids: CASSLRDRGSLSNTGELFF.

The chain has TRBV12-3 or TRBV12-4 and TRBJ2-1; TRBD2 aligns across 10 bases. Trimming took 5 bases from V and 4 from J; bases not matched to a gene: 5. This CDR3 comprises 15 residues. The CDR3 region has the DNA TGTGCCAGCAGTCAGACTAGCGGGCTTTACAATGAGCAGTTCTTC. Translation gives CASSQTSGLYNEQFF.

Here the CDR3 reads CASRGTFYGYTF. Here the CDR3 DNA reads TGTGCCAGCAGGGGGACATTCTATGGCTACACCTTC. This chain connects TRBV9 to TRBJ1-2, with D perhaps matching TRBD1 (6 bases). CDR3 length: 12 amino acids. From germline, CDR1 is SGDLS and CDR2 YYNGEE. The V and J ends lost 5 bases and 4 bases respectively, with 9 bases between them. The whole variable domain, filled in from reference TRBV9 and TRBJ1-2, reads DSGVTQTPKHLITATGQRVTLRCSPRSGDLSVYWYQQSLDQGLQFLIQYYNGEERAKGNILERFSAQQFPDLHSELNLSSLELGDSALYFCASRGTFYGYTFGSGTRLTVV.

V is TRBV7-6 and J is TRBJ2-1; 7 nucleotides agree with TRBD2. CDR1 is SGHVS, CDR2 FNYEAQ, per germline. This CDR3 region has 16 residues. The V gene end was trimmed by 3 bases and the J gene end by 4 bases; junction bases not matched to a gene: 9. Here the CDR3 DNA reads TGTGCCAGCAGCTTCCCCGCGAGGGAGGGTTACAATGAGCAGTTCTTC. The encoded protein is CASSFPAREGYNEQFF.